Presented here are 28 T cell receptor beta chains from one specimen sequenced in a study of graft-versus-host responses after intestinal transplantation. Clones were sequenced by immunoSEQ multiplex PCR, and TCRdb holds only the in-frame ones, with some missing. The table lists some 110,000 clones, approximately 93% of them singletons. These receptors have no identified antigens. The sample here was unstimulated CD8+ T cells sorted from spleen or lymph node cells, taken before transplant. Every receptor here comes from a human donor who was the organ donor for an intestinal transplant.

The rearrangement joins TRBV6-4 to TRBJ2-2; 8 bases align to TRBD2. This CDR3 is 16 amino acids long. Per germline, CDR1 MRHNA and CDR2 SNTAGT. Trimming removed 4 bases from V and 2 bases from J; junction bases left unmatched: 6. The CDR3 DNA sequence: TGTGCCAGCAGTGGGCTAGCGGGTCATAACACCGGGGAGCTGTTTTTT. It codes for CASSGLAGHNTGELFF.

The rearrangement joins TRBV5-5 to TRBJ1-1; TRBD1 aligns across 9 bases. The CDR3 is made up of 12 amino acids. Per the germline V gene, CDR1 is SGHKS and CDR2 is YYEKEE (reference sequence). V lost 5 bases and J lost 4; bases outside the gene matches: 0. CDR3 loop: CASRTGGTEAFF. CDR3 sequence (DNA): TGTGCCAGCAGGACAGGGGGCACTGAAGCTTTCTTT.

J is TRBJ1-3 and V is TRBV5-1; D unclear. V lost 4 bases and J lost 3, with 8 bases in between. This CDR3 contains 13 residues. CDR1 and CDR2 (germline): SGHRS, YFSETQ. CDR3 bases: TGCGCCAGCAGCCTGAGCTGTGGAAACACCATATATTTT. It is translated as CASSLSCGNTIYF.

The chain uses TRBV7-2 and TRBJ2-5; D perhaps matches TRBD2 (5 bases). CDR1 and CDR2 from the germline V gene are SGHTA and FQGNSA. Deletions cut 1 base from V and 2 bases from J, with 11 bases between. The CDR3 has 15 amino acids. The CDR3 sequence is CASSLGKRKQETQYF. The DNA of the CDR3 is TGTGCCAGCAGCTTAGGGAAGCGGAAACAAGAGACCCAGTACTTC.

The rearrangement uses TRBV5-5 and TRBJ2-5; perhaps TRBD2 as D (6 bases). This CDR3 is 16 amino acids long. With 0 bases removed from V and 1 base from J, the gap between germline ends came to 13 bases. Germline V CDR1 and CDR2: SGHKS, YYEKEE (reference sequence). CDR3 residues: CASSLGVADTQETQYF. CDR3 nucleotides: TGTGCCAGCAGCTTGGGGGTAGCGGATACCCAAGAGACCCAGTACTTC. The full variable domain, with the rest looked up from reference TRBV5-5 and TRBJ2-5, is DAGVTQSPTHLIKTRGQQVTLRCSPISGHKSVSWYQQVLGQGPQFIFQYYEKEERGRGNFPDRFSARQFPNYSSELNVNALLLGDSALYLCASSLGVADTQETQYFGPGTRLLVL.

The rearrangement links TRBV6-1 to TRBJ2-3; possibly TRBD2 for D (5 bases). The CDR3 is 16 residues long. Trimming stripped 2 bases from V and 4 bases from J, with 16 bases between. The germline V gene encodes CDR1 MNHNS and CDR2 SASEGT. As DNA, the CDR3 is TGTGCCAGCAGTGAATCGAACGGGATTAGCGCAGATACGCAGTATTTT. This sequence encodes CASSESNGISADTQYF.

The chain recombines TRBV28 with TRBJ2-1; D is uncertain. V lost 1 base, J lost 5 bases, and 6 bases lay in between. Germline CDR1 and CDR2: MDHEN and SYDVKM. CDR3 size: 13 residues. As DNA, the CDR3 is TGTGCCAGCAGTTTATACCCTCACAATGAGCAGTTCTTC. It specifies CASSLYPHNEQFF.

The chain couples TRBV7-2 to TRBJ2-5, with TRBD2 identical over 9 bases. The CDR3 extends over 19 amino acids. The germline CDR1 and CDR2 sequences are SGHTA and FQGNSA. With 9 bases clipped from V and 1 base from J, the junction kept 21 bases outside the gene matches. CDR3 loop: CASSSGIWGPWAGQETQYF. CDR3 in DNA: TGTGCCAGTTCTAGCGGGATTTGGGGGCCGTGGGCGGGCCAAGAGACCCAGTACTTC.

This sequence joins TRBV27 and TRBJ2-4, with TRBD2 matching 7 bases. Germline V CDR1 and CDR2: MNHEY, SMNVEV (reference sequence). The CDR3 extends over 17 amino acids. Trimming cost V 6 bases and J 1 base; bases outside gene matches: 12. The CDR3 region is CASSPLTGGIAKNIQYF. As DNA, the CDR3 is TGTGCCAGCAGCCCCCTAACGGGGGGTATTGCCAAAAACATTCAGTACTTC.

The chain is built from TRBV6-5 and TRBJ1-2; D is perhaps TRBD1 (5 bases). The germline CDR1 and CDR2 sequences are MNHEY and SVGAGI. The CDR3 loop spans 13 amino acids. V was clipped by 8 bases and J by 8 bases, with 18 bases between them. The CDR3 is CASGPTVLGGYTF. The CDR3 coding sequence is TGTGCCAGCGGACCGACAGTTCTGGGCGGCTACACCTTC.

This clone was detected only once. The rearrangement uses TRBV9 and TRBJ2-6; D unresolved. CDR1 and CDR2 (germline): SGDLS, YYNGEE. Trimming removed 0 bases at V and 1 base at J, with 2 bases between. The CDR3 has 14 residues. CDR3 coding DNA: TGTGCCAGCAGCGTAGTATCTGGGGCCAACGTCCTGACTTTC. As protein: CASSVVSGANVLTF.

The chain links TRBV6-6 to TRBJ2-7; maybe TRBD1 (5 bases). This CDR3 is built from 13 residues. The germline gives CDR1 MNHNY, CDR2 SVGAGI (reference sequence). Trimming stripped 3 bases from V and 3 bases from J, with 9 bases between. DNA for the CDR3: TGTGCCAGCAGTTATGCAGGGAACTACGAGCAGTACTTC. It codes for CASSYAGNYEQYF.

V gene TRBV4-3 combines with J gene TRBJ1-2; 9 positions match TRBD1. Germline V gene lookup returns CDR1 LGHNA and CDR2 YSLEER. J lost 7 bases, V lost 1 base, and 4 bases had no gene match. The CDR3 has 14 residues. The CDR3 here is CASSQAQGAGGYTF. CDR3 DNA: TGCGCCAGCAGCCAAGCACAGGGGGCGGGTGGCTACACCTTC.

In regard to this clone: In the same sample, other DNA sequences code for this CDR3. This rearrangement joins TRBV19 to TRBJ1-1, with D unclear. Germline-derived CDR1 and CDR2 are LNHDA and SQIVND (reference sequence). The length of the CDR3 is 13 residues. Trimming took off 1 base at V and 2 bases at J, with 5 bases between the two ends. The CDR3 region is CASSIGGNTEAFF. The CDR3 nucleotides are TGTGCCAGTAGTATAGGTGGAAACACTGAAGCTTTCTTT.

This clone occurred a few times. The rearrangement joins TRBV4-3 to TRBJ2-7; D not resolved. Germline-derived CDR1 and CDR2 are LGHNA and YSLEER. This CDR3 has 16 residues. V lost 3 bases and J lost 0, with 15 bases in between. The CDR3 region has the DNA TGCGCCAGCAGCCAGTTGACCGACCCGAGCTCCTACGAGCAGTACTTC. Encoded protein: CASSQLTDPSSYEQYF.

The chain links TRBV19 to TRBJ2-7, with D unresolved. This CDR3 spans 14 amino acids. The germline CDR1 and CDR2 sequences are LNHDA and SQIVND (reference sequence). Trimming removed 5 bases at V and 1 base at J, with 12 bases between. In DNA, the CDR3 is TGTGCCAGTAGTGCGGCAGGTGTTTCCTACGAGCAGTACTTC. Encoded protein: CASSAAGVSYEQYF.

The chain uses TRBV18 and TRBJ1-1; 8 bases align to TRBD1. V dropped 1 base and J dropped 3; count of bases not matched to a gene: 4. Germline CDR1 KGHSH, CDR2 LQKENI. The CDR3 sequence is 15 residues long. CDR3 in amino acids: CASSPRQGMDTEAFF. CDR3 coding DNA: TGTGCCAGCTCACCACGACAGGGGATGGACACTGAAGCTTTCTTT.

This clone was seen a single time. The chain links TRBV27 to TRBJ2-7; D gene unclear. Between the trimmed V and J ends, which lost 3 bases and 0 bases, there was a span of 6 bases. CDR3 length: 13 residues. Per germline, CDR1 MNHEY and CDR2 SMNVEV (reference sequence). The CDR3 is CASSFGISYEQYF. The CDR3 DNA sequence: TGTGCCAGCAGTTTCGGTATCTCCTACGAGCAGTACTTC.

This clone was seen a single time. The V call is TRBV25-1, the J call TRBJ1-2; 7 nucleotides line up with TRBD1. The germline gives CDR1 MGHDK, CDR2 SYGVNS. V shed 4 bases, J shed 6 bases, and the junction held 8 bases outside the gene matches. This CDR3 spans 14 amino acids. The CDR3 sequence: CASSANPTGNGYTF. CDR3 nucleotides: TGTGCCAGCAGTGCCAATCCGACAGGGAATGGCTACACCTTC.

V is TRBV30 and J is TRBJ2-1, with D perhaps assigned TRBD1 or TRBD2 (5 bases each). Trimming cost V 2 bases and J 8 bases, with 7 bases left between them. The germline CDR1 and CDR2 sequences are GTSNPN and SVGIG (reference sequence). The length of the CDR3 is 11 residues. DNA for the CDR3: TGTGCCTGGAGTCTGGGGGATGAGCAGTTCTTC. This sequence encodes CAWSLGDEQFF.

The gene calls are TRBV14 and TRBJ2-3; D unresolved. The V end lost 3 bases, the J end lost 6 bases, and 19 bases lay between the germline ends. The CDR3 runs to 16 residues. CDR1 and CDR2 (germline): SGHDN, FVKESK. Here the CDR3 reads CASSQSDIGNRDTQYF. In DNA, the CDR3 is TGTGCCAGCAGCCAGTCCGATATAGGGAATCGGGATACGCAGTATTTT. The entire variable domain, with the rest obtained from reference TRBV14 and TRBJ2-3, is as follows: EAGVTQFPSHSVIEKGQTVTLRCDPISGHDNLYWYRRVMGKEIKFLLHFVKESKQDESGMPNNRFLAERTGGTYSTLKVQPAELEDSGVYFCASSQSDIGNRDTQYFGPGTRLTVL.

The chain is built from TRBV19 and TRBJ1-1; tentatively, D is TRBD1 (6 bases). Trimming removed 8 bases at V and 4 bases at J, with 14 bases between. Germline values: CDR1 LNHDA, CDR2 SQIVND (reference sequence). This CDR3 contains 13 residues. The CDR3: CASSRGMATEAFF. Here the CDR3 DNA reads TGTGCCAGTTCCAGGGGTATGGCCACTGAAGCTTTCTTT.

The V and J genes are TRBV6-5 and TRBJ2-1; D gene ambiguous. This CDR3 is built from 14 residues. V was shortened by 5 bases and J by 4 bases, with 12 bases between the two germline ends. Looked up from germline, CDR1 is MNHEY and CDR2 is SVGAGI. CDR3 loop: CASSVGVPYNEQFF. The CDR3 DNA reads TGTGCCAGCAGTGTTGGAGTCCCTTACAATGAGCAGTTCTTC.

The rearrangement uses TRBV4-2 and TRBJ2-5; maybe TRBD2 (5 bases). CDR3 length: 14 residues. Trimming took off 0 bases at V and 7 bases at J, with 12 bases between the two ends. Germline assignment: CDR1 LGHNA and CDR2 YNFKEQ. This chain's CDR3 is CASSQEGGPRTQYF. DNA of the CDR3: TGTGCCAGCAGCCAAGAGGGCGGGCCCAGGACCCAGTACTTC.

The chain has TRBV5-4 and TRBJ1-4; 7 bases line up with TRBD1. The V and J ends lost 3 bases and 4 bases, in that order; junction bases with no gene match: 6. CDR1 is SGHNT, CDR2 YYREEE, per germline (reference sequence). This CDR3 is 15 amino acids long. CDR3 in amino acids: CASSWGDSVNEKLFF. The CDR3 region has the DNA TGTGCCAGCAGCTGGGGGGACAGTGTTAATGAAAAACTGTTTTTT. Full variable domain (remainder filled in from reference TRBV5-4 and TRBJ1-4): ETGVTQSPTHLIKTRGQQVTLRCSSQSGHNTVSWYQQALGQGPQFIFQYYREEENGRGNFPPRFSGLQFPNYSSELNVNALELDDSALYLCASSWGDSVNEKLFFGSGTQLSVL.

The rearrangement uses TRBV18 and TRBJ1-5; D might be TRBD1 (5 bases). The CDR3 covers 16 residues. Germline V lookup: CDR1 KGHSH, CDR2 LQKENI. The V end was cut by 2 bases, the J end by 0 bases, with 11 bases between. CDR3 residues: CASSPGPGHSNQPQHF. The CDR3 coding sequence is TGTGCCAGCTCACCAGGGCCCGGACATAGCAATCAGCCCCAGCATTTT.

The rearrangement uses TRBV5-4 and TRBJ1-1, with D possibly matching TRBD1 (5 bases). The V gene's germline CDR1 is SGHNT and CDR2 YYREEE (reference sequence). The V end lost 0 bases, the J end lost 6 bases, and 9 bases lay between the germline ends. There are 13 residues in the CDR3. CDR3 nucleotide sequence: TGTGCCAGCAGCTTGGGATGGGGGGCTGAAGCTTTCTTT. The encoded protein is CASSLGWGAEAFF.

As for this clone: Other nucleotide sequences in the sample specify the same CDR3. The genes are TRBV28 and TRBJ1-3; 7 bases are a match to TRBD1. After removal of 6 bases from V and 4 bases from J, the junction contained 6 bases not matched to a gene. Germline V gene data show CDR1 as MDHEN and CDR2 as SYDVKM. The CDR3 is 14 amino acids. The CDR3 nucleotides read TGTGCCAGCAGCCCACAGGGGCTAGGAAACACCATATATTTT. Its protein product is CASSPQGLGNTIYF.